This TCR beta chain was found in a study of T-cell reconstitution after alpha-beta-depleted transplantation in children. This clonotype showed up many times. The library targeted TCRbeta and was prepared with unique molecular identifiers. Each CDR3 protein is one row after TCRdb ran MiXCR on the PCR reads. The sample yields about 610,000 distinct CDR3 sequences, about 10% seen once. CDR1 is MNHNS, CDR2 SASEGT, per germline. The CDR3 is made up of 13 amino acids. With 7 bases clipped from V and 4 bases from J, the junction kept 3 bases outside the gene matches. J is TRBJ2-3 and V is TRBV6-1, with TRBD2 identical over 9 bases. The starting material was PBMCs from the stem cell graft donor, obtained from the stem cell graft. The source of this sequence is a human donor who donated a stem cell graft to a child with acute myeloid leukemia. This CDR3 is CASNLAGSDTQYF. In nucleotides, the CDR3 is TGTGCCAGCAACCTAGCGGGGTCAGATACGCAGTATTTT.